Here is one T cell receptor beta chain with its context. The antigen is unknown. The data derive from a study of STAT5B mutations in CD4+ large granular lymphocyte leukemia. The study's findings and limits: CD4-sorted patient repertoires seemed more clonal than healthy CD4+ repertoires.

The method was immunoSEQ multiplex PCR; TCRdb's version includes in-frame clones alone and lacks a portion of them. Here the sample spans 15,000 to 20,000 clones, roughly 83% being singletons. The receptor comes from a human donor in good health. The specimen was CD4+ T cells from blood buffy coats.

CDR3 in amino acids: CALTQIGSSGYTF. The CDR3 nucleotides read TGTGCCTTGACGCAGATAGGGTCCAGTGGCTACACCTTC. This chain joins TRBV30 and TRBJ1-2, with D unresolved. The V end was cut by 7 bases, the J end by 7 bases, with 19 bases between. The germline CDR1 and CDR2 sequences are GTSNPN and SVGIG (reference sequence). The CDR3 runs to 13 residues.